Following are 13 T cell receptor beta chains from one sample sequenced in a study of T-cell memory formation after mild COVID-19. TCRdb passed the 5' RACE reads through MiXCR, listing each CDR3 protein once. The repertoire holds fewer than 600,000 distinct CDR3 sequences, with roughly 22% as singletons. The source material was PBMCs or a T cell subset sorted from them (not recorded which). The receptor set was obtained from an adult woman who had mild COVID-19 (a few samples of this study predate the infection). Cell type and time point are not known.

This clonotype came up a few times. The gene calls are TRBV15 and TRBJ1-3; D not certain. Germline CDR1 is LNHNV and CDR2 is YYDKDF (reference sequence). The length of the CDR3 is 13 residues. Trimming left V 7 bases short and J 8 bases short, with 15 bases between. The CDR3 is CATTVTCPDTIYF. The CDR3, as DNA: TGTGCCACCACCGTCACCTGTCCGGACACCATATATTTT.

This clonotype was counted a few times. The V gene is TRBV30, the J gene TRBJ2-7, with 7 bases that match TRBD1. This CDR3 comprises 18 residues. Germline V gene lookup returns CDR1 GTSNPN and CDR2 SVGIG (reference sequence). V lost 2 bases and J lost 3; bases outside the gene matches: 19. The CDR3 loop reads CAWSLLPARDSRLYEQYF. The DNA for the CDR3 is TGTGCCTGGAGTCTACTCCCAGCCCGGGACAGTCGACTCTACGAGCAGTACTTC.

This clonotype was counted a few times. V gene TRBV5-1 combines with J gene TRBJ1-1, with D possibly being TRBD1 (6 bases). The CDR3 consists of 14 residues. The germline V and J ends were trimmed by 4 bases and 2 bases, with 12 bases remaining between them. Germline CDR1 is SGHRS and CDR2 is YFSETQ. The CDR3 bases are TGCGCCAGCAGCGGAGGGGGAGAAAACACTGAAGCTTTCTTT. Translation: CASSGGGENTEAFF.

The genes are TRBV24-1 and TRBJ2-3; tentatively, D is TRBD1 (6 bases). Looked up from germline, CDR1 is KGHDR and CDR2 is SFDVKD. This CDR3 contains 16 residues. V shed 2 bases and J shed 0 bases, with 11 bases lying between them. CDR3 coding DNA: TGTGCCACCAGTGATTCTCGACAGGCTAGCACAGATACGCAGTATTTT. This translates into CATSDSRQASTDTQYF.

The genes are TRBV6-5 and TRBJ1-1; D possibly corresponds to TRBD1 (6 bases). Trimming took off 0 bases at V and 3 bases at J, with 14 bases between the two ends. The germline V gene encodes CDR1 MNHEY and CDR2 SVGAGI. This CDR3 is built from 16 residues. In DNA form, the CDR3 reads TGTGCCAGCAGTTACTCGCTAAGAGGGGGGTACACTGAAGCTTTCTTT. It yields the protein CASSYSLRGGYTEAFF.

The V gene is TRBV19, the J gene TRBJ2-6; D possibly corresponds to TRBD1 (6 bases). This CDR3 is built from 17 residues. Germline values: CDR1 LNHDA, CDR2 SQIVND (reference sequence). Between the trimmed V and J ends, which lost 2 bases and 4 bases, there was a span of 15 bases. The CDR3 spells CASSILGAGVGANVLTF. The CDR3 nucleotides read TGTGCCAGTAGTATACTTGGGGCAGGGGTCGGGGCCAACGTCCTGACTTTC. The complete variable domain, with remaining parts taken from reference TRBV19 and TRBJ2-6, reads DGGITQSPKYLFRKEGQNVTLSCEQNLNHDAMYWYRQDPGQGLRLIYYSQIVNDFQKGDIAEGYSVSREKKESFPLTVTSAQKNPTAFYLCASSILGAGVGANVLTFGAGSRLTVL.

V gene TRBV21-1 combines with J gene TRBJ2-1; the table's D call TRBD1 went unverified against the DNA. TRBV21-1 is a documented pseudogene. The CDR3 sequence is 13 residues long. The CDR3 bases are TGTGCCAGCGGGCAGCGGGGGCACAATGAGCAGTTCTTC. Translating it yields CASGQRGHNEQFF.

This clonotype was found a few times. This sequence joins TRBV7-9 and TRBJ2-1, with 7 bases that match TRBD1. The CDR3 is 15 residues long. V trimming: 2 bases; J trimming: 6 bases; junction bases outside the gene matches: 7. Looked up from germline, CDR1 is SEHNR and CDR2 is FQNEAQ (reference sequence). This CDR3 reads CASSLQQGNRNEQFF. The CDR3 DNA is TGTGCCAGCAGCTTACAACAGGGGAATCGCAATGAGCAGTTCTTC.

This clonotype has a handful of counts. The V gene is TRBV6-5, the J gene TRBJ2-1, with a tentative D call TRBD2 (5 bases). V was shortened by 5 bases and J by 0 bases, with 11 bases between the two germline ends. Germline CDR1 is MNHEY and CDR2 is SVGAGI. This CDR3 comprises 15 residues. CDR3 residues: CASSVQRSSYNEQFF. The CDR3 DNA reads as TGTGCCAGCAGTGTTCAGCGGAGCTCCTACAATGAGCAGTTCTTC.

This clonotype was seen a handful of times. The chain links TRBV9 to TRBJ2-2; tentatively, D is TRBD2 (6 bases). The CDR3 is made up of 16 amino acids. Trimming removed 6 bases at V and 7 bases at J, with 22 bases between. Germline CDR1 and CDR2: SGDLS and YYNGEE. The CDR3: CASTLGGRPGIGELFF. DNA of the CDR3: TGTGCCAGCACCTTGGGGGGTCGGCCGGGTATCGGGGAGCTGTTTTTT.

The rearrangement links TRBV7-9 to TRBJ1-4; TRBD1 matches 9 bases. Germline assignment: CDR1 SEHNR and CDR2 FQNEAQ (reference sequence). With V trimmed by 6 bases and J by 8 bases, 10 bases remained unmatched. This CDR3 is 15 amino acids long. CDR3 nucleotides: TGTGCCAGCAGTGCCGGGACAGGGTATGAGGAAAAACTGTTTTTT. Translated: CASSAGTGYEEKLFF.

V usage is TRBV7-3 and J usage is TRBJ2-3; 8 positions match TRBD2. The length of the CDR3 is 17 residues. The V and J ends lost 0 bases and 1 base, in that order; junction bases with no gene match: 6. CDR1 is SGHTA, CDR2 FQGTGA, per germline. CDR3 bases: TGTGCCAGCAGCTTAACCGAGGCGGGAGGCCGCACAGATACGCAGTATTTT. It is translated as CASSLTEAGGRTDTQYF.

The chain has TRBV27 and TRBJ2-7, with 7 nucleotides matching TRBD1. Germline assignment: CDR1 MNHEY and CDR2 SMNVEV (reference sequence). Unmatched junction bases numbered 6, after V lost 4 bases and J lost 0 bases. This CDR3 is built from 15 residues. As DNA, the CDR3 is TGTGCCAGCAGTTCCCTCCGGGACAGCTCCTACGAGCAGTACTTC. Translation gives CASSSLRDSSYEQYF.